This TCR beta chain was captured in a study of T cell changes during pregnancy in multiple sclerosis (dated by TCRdb to about 2019). About the investigation overall: Changes in the T cell repertoire over the course of pregnancy were examined in this study in women with multiple sclerosis.

The receptor library was made with the immunoSEQ multiplex PCR assay. TCRdb carries this immuneACCESS record with in-frame sequences only. Its versions omit some clonotypes, under half of them owing to an unresolved V gene in the studies checked, with the rest unexplained. In this sample the table shows 40,000 to 45,000 clones, roughly 89% of which occur a single time. Roughly 1.1% of the sample is taken by the ten largest. Comments on this clone: The antigen this receptor binds is unknown. Qualities for individual bases were not recorded, and no much larger clone is one base off.

From the cysteine through the phenylalanine, the CDR3 covers 15 amino acids. Just CDR3 DNA is preserved here, 45 bases in frame from base 1. Trimmed from V: 0 bases; trimmed from J: 5 bases; junction bases lacking a gene match: 1. According to the germline V gene, CDR1 reads MNHEY and CDR2 reads SVGAGI. The source is a female donor with multiple sclerosis, enrolled in a pregnancy study. Recombination joined TRBV6-5 with TRBJ1-4, with TRBD1 matching 9 junction bases. This specimen consisted of CD4+ T cells from peripheral blood mononuclear cells, obtained in the first trimester of pregnancy. CDR3 reads: CASSYSGQGNEKLFF. The bases are TGTGCCAGCAGTTACTCGGGACAGGGCAATGAAAAACTGTTTTTT.